The 23 T cell receptor beta chains below come from one sample, sequenced in a study of identifying expanded T cells in peripheral blood. The method was immunoSEQ multiplex PCR; TCRdb's version includes in-frame clones alone and lacks a portion of them. The data contain around 90,000 clones, approximately 88% of them singletons. Sample: blood. Receptor source: a person between 18 and 70 years old in good health.

The chain carries TRBV27 and TRBJ2-7, with D possibly TRBD1 on 5 matching bases. The V end lost 3 bases, the J end lost 5 bases, and 17 bases lay between the germline ends. Germline CDR1 reads MNHEY; CDR2 reads SMNVEV (reference sequence). The CDR3 contains 15 residues. CDR3 region: CASSFNFIDSHEQYF. The CDR3 nucleotides read TGTGCCAGCAGTTTTAATTTCATAGACAGCCACGAGCAGTACTTC.

The chain joins TRBV5-1 to TRBJ1-5; D not certain. CDR3 length: 16 amino acids. Trimming took off 10 bases at V and 1 base at J, with 21 bases between the two ends. Germline V gene sequence: CDR1 SGHRS, CDR2 YFSETQ. The CDR3: CAQQLISRQSNQPQHF. Written as DNA, the CDR3 is TGCGCCCAGCAGCTTATATCCCGACAAAGCAATCAGCCCCAGCATTTT.

The table lists this clone with a count of one. V usage is TRBV5-1 and J usage is TRBJ2-2, with D possibly being TRBD2 (7 bases). Trimming removed 4 bases at V and 0 bases at J, with 16 bases between. The CDR3 spans 17 residues. Germline values: CDR1 SGHRS, CDR2 YFSETQ. The CDR3 bases are TGCGCCAGCAGCCCGAGGGGGGGTCCCACGAACACCGGGGAGCTGTTTTTT. This sequence encodes CASSPRGGPTNTGELFF.

The table lists this clone with a count of one. The rearrangement uses TRBV5-4 and TRBJ2-3; no firm D call. There are 13 residues in the CDR3. V lost 0 bases and J 2 bases, leaving 4 bases between the germline ends. Looked up from germline, CDR1 is SGHNT and CDR2 is YYREEE (reference sequence). CDR3 sequence reads: CASSLGHTDTQYF. DNA for the CDR3: TGTGCCAGCAGCTTGGGACACACAGATACGCAGTATTTT.

The V and J genes are TRBV5-1 and TRBJ2-5; 7 nucleotides agree with TRBD2. CDR3 length: 16 amino acids. J lost 4 bases, V lost 4 bases, and 13 bases had no gene match. Germline CDR1 SGHRS, CDR2 YFSETQ. The CDR3 loop reads CASSQDGREVRETQYF. The CDR3, as DNA: TGCGCCAGCAGCCAGGATGGACGGGAGGTTCGAGAGACCCAGTACTTC.

This clone was counted a single time. The CDR3 spells CASSEASGGTTPRTDTQYF. The CDR3 DNA follows: TGTGCCAGCAGTGAAGCGAGCGGGGGGACAACCCCCCGCACAGATACGCAGTATTTT. The rearrangement links TRBV6-1 to TRBJ2-3; 9 positions agree with TRBD2. Germline trimming cut 0 bases from V and 1 base from J; bases unmatched to any gene: 11. The CDR3 extends over 19 amino acids. Germline V gene sequence: CDR1 MNHNS, CDR2 SASEGT.

The rearrangement uses TRBV28 and TRBJ2-3, with 8 bases aligning to TRBD1. Germline V gives CDR1 MDHEN, CDR2 SYDVKM. J lost 2 bases, V lost 5 bases, and 9 bases had no gene match. The CDR3 covers 16 residues. This chain's CDR3 is CASSGNRGIVTDTQYF. The CDR3 DNA reads as TGTGCCAGCAGTGGGAACAGGGGGATCGTCACAGATACGCAGTATTTT.

This chain joins TRBV29-1 and TRBJ2-5; the match to TRBD1 covers 7 bases. V lost 0 bases, J lost 4 bases, and 5 bases stayed unmatched. This CDR3 contains 14 residues. Germline CDR1 SQVTM, CDR2 ANQGSEA. CDR3 region: CSVEDTPGGETQYF. CDR3 DNA: TGCAGCGTTGAAGACACCCCAGGGGGAGAGACCCAGTACTTC.

This sequence joins TRBV23-1 and TRBJ2-4, with 8 positions matching TRBD2. TRBV23-1 carries the ORF label, with uncertain function. V lost 2 bases to trimming and J lost 0 bases; unmatched junction nucleotides: 0. CDR3 length: 15 residues. The CDR3 nucleotides are TGCGCCAGCAGTCAACTAGCGGGAGCCAAAAACATTCAGTACTTC. It translates to CASSQLAGAKNIQYF.

Notes on this clone: A much larger clone differs from this one at a single base, so this may be a read error. The chain joins TRBV6-4 to TRBJ2-1; TRBD2 aligns across 7 bases. CDR1 MRHNA and CDR2 SNTAGT come from the germline V gene. This CDR3 spans 15 amino acids. CDR3 nucleotides: TGTACCAGCAGTGACTCTAGCGGCTCCTACAATGAGCAGTTCTTC. Translation gives CTSSDSSGSYNEQFF.

The gene calls are TRBV30 and TRBJ1-1; tentative D call: TRBD1 (5 bases). The germline gives CDR1 GTSNPN, CDR2 SVGIG (reference sequence). Trimming shortened V by 0 bases and J by 5 bases, and 13 bases separated the two germline ends. The CDR3 totals 14 residues. Here the CDR3 reads CAWSVLWRGTEAFF. Written as DNA, the CDR3 is TGTGCCTGGAGTGTACTTTGGAGGGGTACTGAAGCTTTCTTT.

This chain connects TRBV7-9 to TRBJ2-3, with D unclear. Trimming took off 1 base at V and 5 bases at J, with 4 bases between the two ends. Germline V lookup: CDR1 SEHNR, CDR2 FQNEAQ (reference sequence). There are 12 residues in the CDR3. The CDR3 sequence: CASSLDIDTQYF. For the CDR3, the DNA is TGTGCCAGCAGCTTAGACATAGATACGCAGTATTTT.

The rearrangement links TRBV5-4 to TRBJ2-6; TRBD1 is a possible D gene (6 bases). Germline V lookup: CDR1 SGHNT, CDR2 YYREEE (reference sequence). The germline V and J ends were trimmed by 2 bases and 3 bases, with 9 bases remaining between them. The CDR3 length is 15 residues. This CDR3 is CASSFKGGGANVLTF. In DNA, the CDR3 is TGTGCCAGCAGCTTTAAAGGGGGTGGGGCCAACGTCCTGACTTTC.

The J gene is TRBJ2-7, the V gene TRBV28, with 13 bases aligning to TRBD2. This CDR3 contains 18 residues. Per the germline V gene, CDR1 is MDHEN and CDR2 is SYDVKM. Losses at the gene ends were 4 bases for V and 0 bases for J; bases not matched to a gene: 9. The CDR3 coding sequence is TGTGCCAGCAGTTCACCGGGACTAGCGGGAACAGTCTCCTACGAGCAGTACTTC. This encodes CASSSPGLAGTVSYEQYF.

The chain employs TRBV5-1 and TRBJ2-1; 16 nucleotides match TRBD2. The length of the CDR3 is 17 residues. Trimming cost V 6 bases and J 5 bases; bases outside gene matches: 8. CDR1 and CDR2 from the germline V gene are SGHRS and YFSETQ. This CDR3 reads CASTSGTSGGGHNEQFF. The CDR3 bases are TGCGCCAGCACCTCCGGGACTAGCGGGGGGGGTCACAATGAGCAGTTCTTC.

This clone was recorded a few times. This sequence joins TRBV9 and TRBJ2-5; D is uncertain. The CDR3 runs 15 residues. Germline CDR1 reads SGDLS; CDR2 reads YYNGEE. Trimming took off 2 bases at V and 5 bases at J, with 16 bases between the two ends. The CDR3 DNA reads TGTGCCAGCAGCGTCCTACCGGGCCTCGGGGAGACCCAGTACTTC. Translating it yields CASSVLPGLGETQYF.

This chain uses TRBV5-4 with TRBJ2-2; TRBD1 might be the D (5 bases). Germline CDR1 and CDR2: SGHNT and YYREEE (reference sequence). The CDR3 loop spans 15 amino acids. The V and J ends lost 2 bases and 3 bases respectively, with 11 bases between them. The CDR3 DNA reads TGTGCCAGCAGCTTAACCAGGGTGGACACCGGGGAGCTGTTTTTT. Residues: CASSLTRVDTGELFF. Filled out from reference TRBV5-4 and TRBJ2-2, the complete variable domain reads ETGVTQSPTHLIKTRGQQVTLRCSSQSGHNTVSWYQQALGQGPQFIFQYYREEENGRGNFPPRFSGLQFPNYSSELNVNALELDDSALYLCASSLTRVDTGELFFGEGSRLTVL.

The V gene is TRBV6-5, the J gene TRBJ2-1; D might be TRBD1 (6 bases). Between the trimmed V and J ends, which lost 8 bases and 5 bases, there was a span of 13 bases. Germline-derived CDR1 and CDR2 are MNHEY and SVGAGI. The CDR3 runs 13 residues. The DNA for the CDR3 is TGTGCCAGCTTTAGGGGGATCGACAATGAGCAGTTCTTC. Its translation is CASFRGIDNEQFF.

V and J are TRBV28 and TRBJ1-2; no definite D call. Germline V gives CDR1 MDHEN, CDR2 SYDVKM. Trimming left V 7 bases short and J 2 bases short, with 20 bases between. This CDR3 comprises 16 residues. In DNA form, the CDR3 reads TGTGCCAGCACCAGAACAATCGGGGTGGGAAACTATGGCTACACCTTC. Residues: CASTRTIGVGNYGYTF.

The chain carries TRBV6-6 and TRBJ1-5; D is perhaps TRBD1 (5 bases). The CDR3 is 13 amino acids. The V end was cut by 2 bases, the J end by 7 bases, with 9 bases between. From germline, CDR1 is MNHNY and CDR2 SVGAGI (reference sequence). The CDR3 here is CASSYEGRQPQHF. The CDR3 DNA sequence: TGTGCCAGCAGTTACGAGGGGCGGCAGCCCCAGCATTTT.

V usage is TRBV5-6 and J usage is TRBJ2-3; the D gene is possibly TRBD2 (7 bases). The germline V gene encodes CDR1 SGHDT and CDR2 YYEEEE. The CDR3 loop spans 15 amino acids. V lost 4 bases, J lost 2 bases, and 14 bases lay in between. The CDR3: CASSLGGAFTDTQYF. The CDR3 DNA reads as TGTGCCAGCAGCCTTGGGGGGGCGTTCACAGATACGCAGTATTTT. Full variable domain (outside the CDR3, taken from reference TRBV5-6 and TRBJ2-3): DAGVTQSPTHLIKTRGQQVTLRCSPKSGHDTVSWYQQALGQGPQFIFQYYEEEERQRGNFPDRFSGHQFPNYSSELNVNALLLGDSALYLCASSLGGAFTDTQYFGPGTRLTVL.

The chain couples TRBV10-3 to TRBJ2-3; D tentatively fits TRBD1 or TRBD2 (5 bases each). The germline V gene encodes CDR1 ENHRY and CDR2 SYGVKD. The CDR3 covers 14 residues. V was cut by 7 bases and J by 0 bases, with 11 bases left in between. Here the CDR3 DNA reads TGTGCCATCACGGACGGGGCAAGCACAGATACGCAGTATTTT. It codes for CAITDGASTDTQYF.

The chain uses TRBV27 and TRBJ2-1; 9 bases are shared with TRBD2. Trimming cost V 5 bases and J 6 bases; bases outside gene matches: 8. Per germline, CDR1 MNHEY and CDR2 SMNVEV (reference sequence). This CDR3 has 15 amino acids. CDR3 sequence: CASSLDGLASNEQFF. CDR3 coding DNA: TGTGCCAGCAGTCTAGACGGACTAGCGAGCAATGAGCAGTTCTTC.